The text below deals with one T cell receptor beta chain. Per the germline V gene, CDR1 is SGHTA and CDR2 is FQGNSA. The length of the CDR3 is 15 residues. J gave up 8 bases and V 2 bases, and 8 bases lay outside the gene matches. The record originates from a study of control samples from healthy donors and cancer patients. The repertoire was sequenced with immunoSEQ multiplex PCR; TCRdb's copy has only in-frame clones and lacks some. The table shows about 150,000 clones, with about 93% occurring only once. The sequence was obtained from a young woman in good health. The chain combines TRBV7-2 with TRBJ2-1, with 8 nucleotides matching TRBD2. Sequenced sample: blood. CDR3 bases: TGTGCCAGCAGCTTACTAGCGGGTTCTATCTATGAGCAGTTCTTC. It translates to CASSLLAGSIYEQFF.